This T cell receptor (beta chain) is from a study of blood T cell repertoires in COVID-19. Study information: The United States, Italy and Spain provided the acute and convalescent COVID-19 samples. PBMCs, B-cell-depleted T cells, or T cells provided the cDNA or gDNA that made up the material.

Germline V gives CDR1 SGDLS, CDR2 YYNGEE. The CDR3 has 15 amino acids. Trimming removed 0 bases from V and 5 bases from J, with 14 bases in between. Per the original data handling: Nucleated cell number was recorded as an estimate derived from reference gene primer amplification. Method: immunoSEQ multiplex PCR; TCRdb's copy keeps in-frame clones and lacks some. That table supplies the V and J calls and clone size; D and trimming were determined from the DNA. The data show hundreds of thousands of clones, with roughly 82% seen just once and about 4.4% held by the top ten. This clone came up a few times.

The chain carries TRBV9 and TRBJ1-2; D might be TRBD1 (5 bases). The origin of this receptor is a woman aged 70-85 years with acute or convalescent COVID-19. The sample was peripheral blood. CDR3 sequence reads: CASSVEAGKLYGYTF. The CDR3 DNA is TGTGCCAGCAGCGTAGAGGCAGGGAAACTATATGGCTACACCTTC.